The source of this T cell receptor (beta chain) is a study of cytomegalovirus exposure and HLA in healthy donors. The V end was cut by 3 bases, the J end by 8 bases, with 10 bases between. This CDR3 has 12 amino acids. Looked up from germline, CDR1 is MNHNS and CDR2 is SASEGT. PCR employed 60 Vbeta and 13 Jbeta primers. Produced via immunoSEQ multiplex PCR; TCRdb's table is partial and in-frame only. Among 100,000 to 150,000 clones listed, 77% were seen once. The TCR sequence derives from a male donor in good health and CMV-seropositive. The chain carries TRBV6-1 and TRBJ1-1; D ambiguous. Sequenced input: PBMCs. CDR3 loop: CASSDRLSEAFF. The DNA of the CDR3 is TGTGCCAGCAGTGACCGACTGTCAGAAGCTTTCTTT.